The sequence of this TCR beta chain was determined in a study of T cell changes during pregnancy in multiple sclerosis. Only in-frame clones appear in the TCRdb table, and some are missing; sequencing was by immunoSEQ multiplex PCR. The sample has some 87,000 clones, 85% to 95% seen once. The input for sequencing was CD4+ T cells from peripheral blood mononuclear cells, taken before pregnancy. The sequence was collected from a female donor with multiple sclerosis, enrolled in a pregnancy study.

The CDR3 loop is CASSRSGGASNQPQHF. As DNA, the CDR3 is TGTGCCAGCAGTCGCTCGGGGGGCGCGAGCAATCAGCCCCAGCATTTT. The rearrangement uses TRBV28 and TRBJ1-5, with D perhaps matching TRBD1 (6 bases). The germline V and J ends were trimmed by 5 bases and 1 base, with 15 bases remaining between them. The CDR3 is 16 residues long. Germline V lookup: CDR1 MDHEN, CDR2 SYDVKM.